The present T cell receptor beta chain was sequenced within a study of beta chain features in type 1 diabetes. The overall study: The study examined about 100 million sorted cells across all samples. General study results and limits: A closer apparent resemblance between naive, central memory and Treg TCRB repertoires was seen in patients than in healthy donors. TCRB CDR3s were moderately but significantly shorter in Type 1 diabetes patients in all four CD4+ subsets.

The sequenced template was cDNA made from the entire isolated RNA. Assay used: immunoSEQ multiplex PCR; TCRdb lists only in-frame clones, some missing. The profile shows around 250,000 clones, 68% of them singletons. As concerns this clone: What it binds is not known.

Isolation of CD4+ naive, central memory, regulatory and stem cell-like memory cells was achieved by sorting via CD45RO/CCR7/CD25/CD127/CD95/CD27. Deletions cut 8 bases from V and 0 bases from J, with 8 bases between. Germline V lookup: CDR1 GTSNPN, CDR2 SVGIG (reference sequence). The CDR3 extends over 13 amino acids. The chain joins TRBV30 to TRBJ2-6; no definite D call. Input material: naive CD4+ T cells from blood. This sequence originates from a man in his thirties or forties in good health. The CDR3, as DNA: TGTGCCAAAGGCCCCTCTGGGGCCAACGTCCTGACTTTC. It yields the protein CAKGPSGANVLTF.